This T cell receptor (beta chain) derives from a study of graft-versus-host responses after intestinal transplantation. Measured with immunoSEQ multiplex PCR; TCRdb has only the in-frame clones, and not every one. Here the sample spans over 15,000 clones, roughly 74% being singletons. Intraepithelial plus lamina propria lymphocytes were released by processing graft tissue. This CDR3 is 16 amino acids long. The ends were cut back, 5 bases at V and 7 bases at J, with 26 bases in the middle. Germline CDR1 and CDR2: SQVTM and ANQGSEA. This receptor was identified in a human patient who received an intestinal transplant, so some T cells may come from the graft donor. This sequence joins TRBV29-1 and TRBJ1-1; tentative D call: TRBD1 (6 bases). Sequenced material: ileum tissue, taken 14 days after transplant. The CDR3 spells CSVSRGGWGGGNEAFF. CDR3 DNA sequence: TGCAGCGTTTCTCGTGGAGGGTGGGGAGGGGGGAATGAAGCTTTCTTT.